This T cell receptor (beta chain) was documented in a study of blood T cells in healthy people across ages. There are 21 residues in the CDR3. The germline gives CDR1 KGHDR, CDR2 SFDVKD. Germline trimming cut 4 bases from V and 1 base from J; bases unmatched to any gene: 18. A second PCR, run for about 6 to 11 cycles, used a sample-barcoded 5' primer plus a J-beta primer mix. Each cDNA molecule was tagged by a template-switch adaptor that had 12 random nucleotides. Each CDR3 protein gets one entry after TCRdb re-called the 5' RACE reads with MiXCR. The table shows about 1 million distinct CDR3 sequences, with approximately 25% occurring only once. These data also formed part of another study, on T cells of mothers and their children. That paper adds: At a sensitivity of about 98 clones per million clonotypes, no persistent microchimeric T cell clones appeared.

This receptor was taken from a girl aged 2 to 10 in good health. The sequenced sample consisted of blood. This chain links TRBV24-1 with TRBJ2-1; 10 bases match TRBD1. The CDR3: CATSEPPGQGPSSISYNEQFF. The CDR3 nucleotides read TGTGCCACCAGTGAACCCCCGGGACAGGGGCCATCCTCCATATCCTACAATGAGCAGTTCTTC.